The 25 T cell receptor beta chains reported below all come from one sample, sequenced in a study of cytomegalovirus exposure and HLA in healthy donors. With 60 Vbeta and 13 Jbeta primers, the PCR was carried out. Data came from immunoSEQ multiplex PCR; TCRdb stores just in-frame clones and leaves some out. In the table there are some 160,000 clones, roughly 72% of which are singletons. The sequencing sample was made of PBMCs. The receptors here all came from a middle-aged man in good health and CMV-seronegative.

The V call is TRBV10-3, the J call TRBJ2-5, with 11 nucleotides matching TRBD2. V shed 8 bases and J 3 bases; nucleotides not matched to a gene: 8. This CDR3 is 15 amino acids long. Per the germline V gene, CDR1 is ENHRY and CDR2 is SYGVKD. The CDR3, as DNA: TGTGCCATCGGCACTAGCGGGAGACCCAAAGAGACCCAGTACTTC. Protein: CAIGTSGRPKETQYF.

Only one count was recorded for this clone. The genes are TRBV21-1 and TRBJ2-5; the table names TRBD2, a call not compared with the DNA. TRBV21-1 is a pseudogene. The CDR3 totals 14 residues. Written as DNA, the CDR3 is TGTGCCAGCAGCACCAGGACTAGGGAAGAGACCCAGTACTTC. Residues: CASSTRTREETQYF.

The V and J genes are TRBV7-6 and TRBJ2-2; tentative D call: TRBD2 (5 bases). CDR3 size: 16 residues. CDR1 is SGHVS, CDR2 FNYEAQ, per germline. The V end lost 4 bases, the J end lost 3 bases, and 15 bases lay between the germline ends. The CDR3 coding sequence is TGTGCCAGCAGCTCTAGACACTCCGGGGACACCGGGGAGCTGTTTTTT. Translated: CASSSRHSGDTGELFF.

In its sample, this clone was seen a few times. V and J are TRBV4-1 and TRBJ2-6; D is uncertain. Germline V gives CDR1 MGHRA, CDR2 YSYEKL. V was clipped by 4 bases and J by 4 bases, with 8 bases between them. This CDR3 has 14 residues. The CDR3 bases are TGCGCCAGCAGCCCTAGAGCGGGGGCCAACGTCCTGACTTTC. Residues: CASSPRAGANVLTF.

The genes are TRBV27 and TRBJ1-5; 10 positions agree with TRBD1. The CDR3 extends over 14 amino acids. In germline, CDR1 is MNHEY, CDR2 SMNVEV (reference sequence). V trimming: 7 bases; J trimming: 5 bases; junction bases outside the gene matches: 5. The CDR3 nucleotides read TGTGCCAGCACCTTGACAGGGGGCGATCAGCCCCAGCATTTT. Amino acid sequence: CASTLTGGDQPQHF.

The chain recombines TRBV7-2 with TRBJ1-4; TRBD1 aligns across 7 bases. The CDR3 extends over 15 amino acids. The ends lost 5 bases at V and 8 bases at J; junction bases unmatched: 11. Germline CDR1 reads SGHTA; CDR2 reads FQGNSA. CDR3 sequence reads: CASSTSEGAHEKLFF. The CDR3 DNA reads TGTGCCAGCAGCACCTCGGAGGGGGCCCACGAAAAACTGTTTTTT.

DNA for the CDR3: TGTGCCAGCACCCCCCAATCCACCGGGGAGCTGTTTTTT. It translates to CASTPQSTGELFF. The V gene is TRBV6-5, the J gene TRBJ2-2; D ambiguous. The CDR3 contains 13 residues. Germline CDR1 MNHEY, CDR2 SVGAGI. Trimming took off 7 bases at V and 4 bases at J, with 10 bases between the two ends.

This rearrangement joins TRBV29-1 to TRBJ1-3, with D perhaps TRBD1 (6 bases). V gave up 6 bases and J gave up 0 bases, with 15 bases separating them. This CDR3 has 15 amino acids. In germline, CDR1 is SQVTM, CDR2 ANQGSEA. The CDR3 DNA sequence: TGCAGCGTGGGGCCGGACAGCCGCTCTGGAAACACCATATATTTT. Protein product: CSVGPDSRSGNTIYF.

This rearrangement joins TRBV6-6 to TRBJ2-1; 12 bases align to TRBD2. Germline loops: CDR1 MNHNY, CDR2 SVGAGI (reference sequence). V shed 7 bases and J 3 bases; nucleotides not matched to a gene: 7. The CDR3 has 16 residues. CDR3 sequence reads: CASISSLAGGYNEQFF. CDR3 sequence (DNA): TGTGCCAGCATCTCCTCACTAGCGGGGGGCTACAATGAGCAGTTCTTC.

The rearrangement joins TRBV4-1 to TRBJ2-3; possibly TRBD2 for D (6 bases). The germline V and J ends were trimmed by 4 bases and 1 base, with 12 bases remaining between them. The length of the CDR3 is 15 residues. Germline V gene lookup returns CDR1 MGHRA and CDR2 YSYEKL. In nucleotides, the CDR3 is TGCGCCAGCAGCCTACTAGGGGAGGGCACAGATACGCAGTATTTT. Protein sequence: CASSLLGEGTDTQYF.

The chain combines TRBV5-1 with TRBJ2-2; 8 bases align to TRBD2. V shed 1 base, J shed 3 bases, and the junction held 5 bases outside the gene matches. This CDR3 spans 16 amino acids. Per the germline V gene, CDR1 is SGHRS and CDR2 is YFSETQ. The CDR3 loop is CASSLLPGGDTGELFF. In DNA form, the CDR3 reads TGCGCCAGCAGCTTGTTGCCGGGAGGGGACACCGGGGAGCTGTTTTTT. The full variable domain, in which reference TRBV5-1 and TRBJ2-2 provide the parts outside the CDR3, is KAGVTQTPRYLIKTRGQQVTLSCSPISGHRSVSWYQQTPGQGLQFLFEYFSETQRNKGNFPGRFSGRQFSNSRSEMNVSTLELGDSALYLCASSLLPGGDTGELFFGEGSRLTVL.

This chain joins TRBV28 and TRBJ2-3; 15 nucleotides agree with TRBD2. The junction had 2 bases not matched to a gene; V was cut back by 8 bases and J by 2 bases. Germline CDR1 reads MDHEN; CDR2 reads SYDVKM. The CDR3 runs to 15 residues. CDR3 protein: CASGTSGRHTDTQYF. CDR3 bases: TGTGCCAGCGGGACTAGCGGGAGGCACACAGATACGCAGTATTTT.

The chain links TRBV9 to TRBJ1-2, with 11 bases aligning to TRBD1. Trimming took 0 bases from V and 2 from J; bases not matched to a gene: 0. This CDR3 contains 15 residues. The germline CDR1 and CDR2 sequences are SGDLS and YYNGEE. The chain's CDR3 is CASSVGTGGNYGYTF. Here the CDR3 DNA reads TGTGCCAGCAGCGTAGGGACAGGGGGCAACTATGGCTACACCTTC.

This rearrangement joins TRBV27 to TRBJ2-2; D may be TRBD2 (6 bases). V shed 7 bases and J shed 4 bases, with 16 bases lying between them. The germline V gene encodes CDR1 MNHEY and CDR2 SMNVEV (reference sequence). The CDR3 is 15 amino acids. The CDR3 loop reads CASTAPTRGTGELFF. The CDR3 coding sequence is TGTGCCAGCACCGCCCCGACTAGGGGCACCGGGGAGCTGTTTTTT.

V gene TRBV27 combines with J gene TRBJ2-5, with D perhaps TRBD2 (6 bases). Trimming cost V 5 bases and J 4 bases, with 11 bases left between them. CDR1 is MNHEY, CDR2 SMNVEV, per germline (reference sequence). The CDR3 has 13 amino acids. The CDR3 sequence is CASSRRERETQYF. CDR3 nucleotide sequence: TGTGCCAGCAGTAGGAGGGAGAGAGAGACCCAGTACTTC.

In this sample, this clone turned up once. The rearrangement links TRBV5-1 to TRBJ2-1; 7 bases fit TRBD2. The V gene's germline CDR1 is SGHRS and CDR2 YFSETQ. J lost 5 bases, V lost 7 bases, and 6 bases had no gene match. This CDR3 region has 13 residues. For the CDR3, the DNA is TGCGCCAGCGGTCGGGACTACGACAATGAGCAGTTCTTC. Its translation: CASGRDYDNEQFF.

The chain combines TRBV28 with TRBJ1-1; 12 bases map to TRBD1. CDR3 length: 16 amino acids. Germline trimming cut 4 bases from V and 0 bases from J; bases unmatched to any gene: 3. CDR1 is MDHEN, CDR2 SYDVKM, per germline. CDR3 bases: TGTGCCAGCAGTTCGCGGGACAGGGGGCTGAACACTGAAGCTTTCTTT. Its protein is CASSSRDRGLNTEAFF.

The J gene is TRBJ2-2, the V gene TRBV4-2, with D tentatively TRBD2 (7 bases). The CDR3 loop spans 18 amino acids. From germline, CDR1 is LGHNA and CDR2 YNFKEQ. Trimming took off 0 bases at V and 4 bases at J, with 18 bases between the two ends. CDR3 in amino acids: CASSQDAGAGMATGELFF. Here the CDR3 DNA reads TGTGCCAGCAGCCAAGATGCGGGGGCAGGGATGGCCACCGGGGAGCTGTTTTTT.

The chain employs TRBV11-2 and TRBJ2-1; 11 nucleotides line up with TRBD2. V shed 2 bases, J shed 9 bases, and the junction held 3 bases outside the gene matches. CDR3 length: 14 residues. Looked up from germline, CDR1 is SGHAT and CDR2 is FQNNGV. CDR3 sequence: CASSLTSGSGEQFF. In nucleotides, the CDR3 is TGTGCCAGCAGCTTAACTAGCGGGAGCGGTGAGCAGTTCTTC.

V usage is TRBV19 and J usage is TRBJ1-2; the D gene is possibly TRBD1 (5 bases). CDR3 length equals 17 residues. CDR1 LNHDA and CDR2 SQIVND come from the germline V gene (reference sequence). V was shortened by 7 bases and J by 5 bases, with 26 bases between the two germline ends. CDR3 DNA sequence: TGTGCCAGTACCCCACCTAAGGGTAGGGACTCATCATATGGCTACACCTTC. Amino acid sequence: CASTPPKGRDSSYGYTF.

The chain recombines TRBV5-1 with TRBJ1-1, with 9 positions matching TRBD1. The CDR3 runs 13 residues. V shed 1 base, J shed 7 bases, and the junction held 2 bases outside the gene matches. Germline V gene sequence: CDR1 SGHRS, CDR2 YFSETQ. The CDR3 protein is CASSLPGQGEAFF. CDR3 nucleotides: TGCGCCAGCAGCTTGCCGGGACAGGGTGAAGCTTTCTTT.

Details on this clone: Relative to the germline gene, one junction end is altered; a read error may explain this. The rearrangement links TRBV7-9 to TRBJ2-7; tentatively, D is TRBD1 (5 bases). Germline V gives CDR1 SEHNR, CDR2 FQNEAQ (reference sequence). This CDR3 comprises 13 residues. The CDR3 sequence is CSSSSSDSYEQYF. The CDR3 DNA is TGTTCCAGCAGCTCAAGTGACAGCTACGAGCAGTACTTC.

This sequence joins TRBV10-2 and TRBJ1-2; D is unresolved. The germline CDR1 and CDR2 sequences are WSHSY and SAAADI. The CDR3 sequence is 12 residues long. V gave up 6 bases and J gave up 4 bases, with 9 bases separating them. CDR3 nucleotide sequence: TGCGCCAGCAGCCCCTCCTTCTATGGCTACACCTTC. Translating it yields CASSPSFYGYTF.

This clone was counted only a few times. The gene calls are TRBV2 and TRBJ1-1; D may be TRBD1 (5 bases). CDR1 and CDR2 (germline): SNHLY, FYNNEI. The CDR3 is 13 residues long. V dropped 7 bases and J dropped 3 bases, with 12 bases sitting between them. The CDR3 DNA reads TGTGCCAGCACCCCCCAGGGTTACACTGAAGCTTTCTTT. This encodes CASTPQGYTEAFF.

The CDR3 loop reads CASSTPGQPSYEQYF. The CDR3 region has the DNA TGTGCCAGCAGCACGCCGGGACAGCCATCCTACGAGCAGTACTTC. The V call is TRBV6-5, the J call TRBJ2-7; TRBD1 agrees at 7 bases. The CDR3 extends over 15 amino acids. Germline CDR1 MNHEY, CDR2 SVGAGI. Trimming removed 6 bases from V and 1 base from J; junction bases left unmatched: 9.